A single sample gave rise to the 21 T cell receptor beta chains below, sequenced in a study of blood T cell repertoires in COVID-19. This table comes from immunoSEQ multiplex PCR, and its TCRdb copy is limited to in-frame clones, with some not included. The sample has roughly 60,000 clones; roughly 83% are singletons. The specimen sequenced was peripheral blood. These receptors were obtained from a man aged 30-40 years with COVID-19, enrolled during active disease.

This clone was counted a single time. The V call is TRBV27, the J call TRBJ1-5; TRBD1 matches at 7 bases. Unmatched junction bases numbered 11, after V lost 5 bases and J lost 7 bases. CDR1 MNHEY and CDR2 SMNVEV come from the germline V gene (reference sequence). The CDR3 consists of 15 residues. The CDR3 protein is CASSLSPQGRQPQHF. DNA for the CDR3: TGTGCCAGCAGTCTAAGCCCACAGGGGCGGCAGCCCCAGCATTTT.

This rearrangement joins TRBV11-3 to TRBJ2-2, with TRBD2 identical over 12 bases. After removal of 4 bases from V and 1 base from J, the junction contained 1 base not matched to a gene. From germline, CDR1 is SGHNT and CDR2 YENEEA. This CDR3 has 16 residues. CDR3 DNA sequence: TGTGCCAGCAGCTCGGGACTAGCGGGGAACACCGGGGAGCTGTTTTTT. Its translation: CASSSGLAGNTGELFF.

The chain links TRBV5-1 to TRBJ2-7; 9 positions agree with TRBD1. Looked up from germline, CDR1 is SGHRS and CDR2 is YFSETQ. The V gene end was trimmed by 3 bases and the J gene end by 7 bases; junction bases not matched to a gene: 8. The CDR3 spans 14 residues. CDR3 sequence (DNA): TGCGCCAGCAGCTCTACCGGGACAGGGCGAGAGCAGTACTTC. Its protein is CASSSTGTGREQYF.

The V call is TRBV21-1, the J call TRBJ2-1; the table assigns TRBD1, which was not confirmed against the DNA. TRBV21-1 is a known pseudogene. This CDR3 contains 13 residues. The CDR3 spells CASITGSYNEQFF. CDR3 bases: TGTGCCAGCATAACAGGGAGCTACAATGAGCAGTTCTTC.

The rearrangement links TRBV30 to TRBJ2-1; 8 nucleotides align to TRBD2. Germline trimming cut 3 bases from V and 7 bases from J; bases unmatched to any gene: 11. There are 15 residues in the CDR3. Germline V gene data show CDR1 as GTSNPN and CDR2 as SVGIG (reference sequence). DNA for the CDR3: TGTGCCTGGAGGGGACTAGTTCAAGGGCGAAATGAGCAGTTCTTC. Translating it yields CAWRGLVQGRNEQFF.

The V gene is TRBV30, the J gene TRBJ2-7, with TRBD2 matching over 16 bases. The CDR3 runs to 14 residues. The V segment lost 1 base and the J segment 9 bases; nucleotides outside the gene matches: 3. Germline V lookup: CDR1 GTSNPN, CDR2 SVGIG (reference sequence). The CDR3 reads CAWSEGLAGGRQYF. CDR3 nucleotide sequence: TGTGCCTGGAGTGAGGGACTAGCGGGAGGGCGGCAGTACTTC.

The chain has TRBV30 and TRBJ1-4; no reliable D call. Germline CDR1 and CDR2: GTSNPN and SVGIG (reference sequence). V was clipped by 1 base and J by 8 bases, with 5 bases between them. The CDR3 sequence is 11 residues long. In nucleotides, the CDR3 is TGTGCCTGGAGTGGCGAGGAAAAACTGTTTTTT. The encoded protein is CAWSGEEKLFF.

The chain is built from TRBV29-1 and TRBJ2-5, with TRBD1 matching over 7 bases. Looked up from germline, CDR1 is SQVTM and CDR2 is ANQGSEA. The CDR3 consists of 14 residues. V lost 4 bases, J lost 5 bases, and 10 bases stayed unmatched. The DNA of the CDR3 is TGCAGCGTTGGGCGTACAGGGGTTGCGGAGACCCAGTACTTC. Translated: CSVGRTGVAETQYF.

The V call is TRBV6-5, the J call TRBJ1-5; D possibly corresponds to TRBD1 (5 bases). The CDR3 extends over 15 amino acids. Germline CDR1 MNHEY, CDR2 SVGAGI. Trimming stripped 6 bases from V and 7 bases from J, with 19 bases between. CDR3 amino acids: CASSPLDRRGQPQHF. Here the CDR3 DNA reads TGTGCCAGCAGCCCCTTGGACCGACGGGGGCAGCCCCAGCATTTT.

The chain has TRBV10-3 and TRBJ1-5; a possible D gene is TRBD1 (5 bases). Looked up from germline, CDR1 is ENHRY and CDR2 is SYGVKD. The CDR3 has 14 amino acids. V was clipped by 3 bases and J by 9 bases, with 15 bases between them. The CDR3 region is CAISDSGGERPQHF. CDR3 DNA: TGTGCCATCAGTGACTCGGGGGGTGAAAGGCCCCAGCATTTT.

The rearrangement links TRBV9 to TRBJ2-3, with D unclear. CDR3 length equals 14 residues. V lost 0 bases, J lost 4 bases, and 9 bases lay in between. Germline V gene lookup returns CDR1 SGDLS and CDR2 YYNGEE. DNA of the CDR3: TGTGCCAGCAGCGTAGGTCAGTCGCCAGATACGCAGTATTTT. Translated, it gives CASSVGQSPDTQYF.

The chain combines TRBV10-2 with TRBJ2-1; D is uncertain. The CDR3 length is 14 residues. Trimming cost V 2 bases and J 7 bases, with 12 bases left between them. Germline values: CDR1 WSHSY, CDR2 SAAADI. CDR3 DNA sequence: TGCGCCAGCAGTGAGGGGCTACCCTTGAATGAGCAGTTCTTC. Translating it yields CASSEGLPLNEQFF.

The chain uses TRBV2 and TRBJ2-5, with D possibly being TRBD2 (5 bases). Looked up from germline, CDR1 is SNHLY and CDR2 is FYNNEI. This CDR3 comprises 12 residues. V was cut by 9 bases and J by 5 bases, with 13 bases left in between. CDR3 in amino acids: CAREEGGETQYF. CDR3 nucleotide sequence: TGTGCCAGGGAAGAGGGCGGGGAGACCCAGTACTTC.

The chain combines TRBV27 with TRBJ2-5; 9 bases map to TRBD2. J gave up 5 bases and V 6 bases, and 4 bases lay outside the gene matches. This CDR3 has 13 amino acids. Germline V gene lookup returns CDR1 MNHEY and CDR2 SMNVEV (reference sequence). This chain's CDR3 is CASRGTSLETQYF. The CDR3 DNA reads TGTGCCAGCAGGGGGACTAGCTTGGAGACCCAGTACTTC.

This clone appeared a few times. This chain joins TRBV19 and TRBJ1-5; 7 nucleotides line up with TRBD1. Trimming took 5 bases from V and 0 from J; bases not matched to a gene: 10. The germline CDR1 and CDR2 sequences are LNHDA and SQIVND (reference sequence). The CDR3 covers 17 residues. The chain's CDR3 is CASSVETGAYSNQPQHF. In DNA, the CDR3 is TGTGCCAGTAGTGTTGAAACAGGGGCTTATAGCAATCAGCCCCAGCATTTT.

This chain joins TRBV10-3 and TRBJ1-1; the D is unclear. CDR1 is ENHRY and CDR2 is SYGVKD in the germline V gene. The CDR3 has 13 residues. Trimming cost V 8 bases and J 5 bases, with 15 bases left between them. The CDR3 here is CAIAAYQRTEAFF. In nucleotides, the CDR3 is TGTGCCATCGCTGCGTATCAGAGGACTGAAGCTTTCTTT.

The chain uses TRBV30 and TRBJ1-5; D gene unclear. From germline, CDR1 is GTSNPN and CDR2 SVGIG (reference sequence). This CDR3 comprises 14 residues. V lost 1 base to trimming and J lost 0 bases, with 7 bases between them. The CDR3 coding sequence is TGTGCCTGGAGTGGCGGATATAGCAATCAGCCCCAGCATTTT. Amino acid sequence: CAWSGGYSNQPQHF.

This clone occurred once. The chain has TRBV2 and TRBJ2-3; possible D gene TRBD1, 5 bases. This CDR3 comprises 14 residues. Germline V gene sequence: CDR1 SNHLY, CDR2 FYNNEI. V was shortened by 8 bases and J by 1 base, with 13 bases between the two germline ends. CDR3 in DNA: TGTGCCAGCCATAGGACAAGTCGCACAGATACGCAGTATTTT. Its translation: CASHRTSRTDTQYF.

This clone was seen just once. V gene TRBV4-3 combines with J gene TRBJ2-1; TRBD2 aligns across 14 bases. The CDR3 spans 18 residues. V lost 3 bases and J lost 12; bases outside the gene matches: 16. Germline V lookup: CDR1 LGHNA, CDR2 YSLEER. In DNA form, the CDR3 reads TGCGCCAGCAGCCACCCCTCGGTTGGGACTAGCGGGAGCGGGATGCAGTTCTTC. Its protein is CASSHPSVGTSGSGMQFF.

This clone has just one count. The chain combines TRBV12-3 or TRBV12-4 with TRBJ2-7, with D tentatively TRBD2 (5 bases). Trimming stripped 6 bases from V and 4 bases from J, with 10 bases between. The CDR3 runs 12 residues. CDR3 nucleotide sequence: TGTGCCAGCAGCGAGGGAGATTACGAGCAGTACTTC. Translating gives CASSEGDYEQYF.

This chain's CDR3 is CASSLAGDRETQYF. The CDR3 nucleotides read TGTGCCAGCAGCTTAGCCGGAGACAGAGAGACCCAGTACTTC. J is TRBJ2-5 and V is TRBV7-2, with D tentatively TRBD1 (5 bases). Germline lookup yields CDR1 SGHTA and CDR2 FQGNSA. CDR3 length: 14 residues. V was cut by 0 bases and J by 4 bases, with 9 bases left in between.